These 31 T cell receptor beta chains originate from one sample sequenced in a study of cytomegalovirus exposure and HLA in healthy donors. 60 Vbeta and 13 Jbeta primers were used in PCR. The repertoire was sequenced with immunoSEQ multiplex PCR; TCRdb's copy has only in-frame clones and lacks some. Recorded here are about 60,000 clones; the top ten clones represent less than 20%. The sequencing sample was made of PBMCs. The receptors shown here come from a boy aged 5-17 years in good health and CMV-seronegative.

The CDR3 DNA reads as TGTGCCTGGAGTGGGGCGCGGCAGTTCTTC. It is translated as CAWSGARQFF. The chain carries TRBV30 and TRBJ2-1; D is ambiguous. The CDR3 loop spans 10 amino acids. Trimming took 1 base from V and 12 from J, leaving 7 bases between them. Germline loops: CDR1 GTSNPN, CDR2 SVGIG (reference sequence).

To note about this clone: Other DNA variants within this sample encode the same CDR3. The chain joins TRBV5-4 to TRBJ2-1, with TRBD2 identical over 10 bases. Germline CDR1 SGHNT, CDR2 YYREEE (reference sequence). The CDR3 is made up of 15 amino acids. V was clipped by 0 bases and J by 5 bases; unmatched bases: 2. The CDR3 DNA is TGTGCCAGCAGCTTGGTAGCGGGAGGTAACAATGAGCAGTTCTTC. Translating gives CASSLVAGGNNEQFF. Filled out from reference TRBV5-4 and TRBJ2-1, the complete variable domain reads ETGVTQSPTHLIKTRGQQVTLRCSSQSGHNTVSWYQQALGQGPQFIFQYYREEENGRGNFPPRFSGLQFPNYSSELNVNALELDDSALYLCASSLVAGGNNEQFFGPGTRLTVL.

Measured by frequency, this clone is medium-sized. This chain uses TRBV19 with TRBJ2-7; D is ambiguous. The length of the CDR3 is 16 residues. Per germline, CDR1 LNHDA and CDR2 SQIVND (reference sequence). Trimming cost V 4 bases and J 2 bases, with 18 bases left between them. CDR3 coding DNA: TGTGCCAGTAGTACATCGCCTGACAAGCCACCCTACGAGCAGTACTTC. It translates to CASSTSPDKPPYEQYF.

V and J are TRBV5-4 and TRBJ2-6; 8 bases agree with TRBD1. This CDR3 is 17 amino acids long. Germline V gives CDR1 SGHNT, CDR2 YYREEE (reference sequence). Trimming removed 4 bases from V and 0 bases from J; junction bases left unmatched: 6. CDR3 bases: TGTGCCAGCAGCGATGGACAGGGACGCTCTGGGGCCAACGTCCTGACTTTC. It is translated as CASSDGQGRSGANVLTF.

The DNA for the CDR3 is TGCAGCGTTGCCCGGGACATTGGAAACACCATATATTTT. Residues: CSVARDIGNTIYF. This chain links TRBV29-1 with TRBJ1-3; D may be TRBD1 (6 bases). Trimming left V 4 bases short and J 3 bases short, with 10 bases between. CDR1 and CDR2 from the germline V gene are SQVTM and ANQGSEA. The CDR3 spans 13 residues.

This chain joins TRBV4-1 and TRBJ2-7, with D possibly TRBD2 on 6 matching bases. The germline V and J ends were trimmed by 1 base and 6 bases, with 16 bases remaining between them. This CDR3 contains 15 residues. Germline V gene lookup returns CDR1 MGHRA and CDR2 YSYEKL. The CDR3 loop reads CASSQAMQGGTEQYF. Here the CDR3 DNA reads TGCGCCAGCAGCCAAGCTATGCAGGGAGGTACCGAGCAGTACTTC.

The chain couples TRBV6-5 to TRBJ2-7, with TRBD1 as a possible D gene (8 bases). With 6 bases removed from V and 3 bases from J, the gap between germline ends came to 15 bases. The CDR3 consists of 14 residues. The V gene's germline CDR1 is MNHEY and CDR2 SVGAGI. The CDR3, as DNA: TGTGCCAGCAGCACGGACAGGGAGGGCTACGAGCAGTACTTC. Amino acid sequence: CASSTDREGYEQYF.

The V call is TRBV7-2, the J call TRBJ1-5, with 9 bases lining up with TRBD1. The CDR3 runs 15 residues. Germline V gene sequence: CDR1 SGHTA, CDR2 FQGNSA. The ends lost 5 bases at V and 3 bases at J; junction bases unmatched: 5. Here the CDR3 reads CASSPGQGYNQPQHF. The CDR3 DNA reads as TGTGCCAGCAGCCCGGGACAGGGATACAATCAGCCCCAGCATTTT.

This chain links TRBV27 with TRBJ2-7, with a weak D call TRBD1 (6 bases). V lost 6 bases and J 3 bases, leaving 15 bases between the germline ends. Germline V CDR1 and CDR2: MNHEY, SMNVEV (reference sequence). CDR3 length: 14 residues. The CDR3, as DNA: TGTGCCAGCAGACGGAGGACAGACAACTACGAGCAGTACTTC. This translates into CASRRRTDNYEQYF.

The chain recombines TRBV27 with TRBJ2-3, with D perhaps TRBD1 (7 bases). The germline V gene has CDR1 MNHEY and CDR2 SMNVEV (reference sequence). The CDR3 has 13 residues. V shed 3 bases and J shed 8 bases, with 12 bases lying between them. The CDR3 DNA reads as TGTGCCAGCAGTTTCCCCCAGGGGGGTACGCAGTATTTT. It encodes CASSFPQGGTQYF.

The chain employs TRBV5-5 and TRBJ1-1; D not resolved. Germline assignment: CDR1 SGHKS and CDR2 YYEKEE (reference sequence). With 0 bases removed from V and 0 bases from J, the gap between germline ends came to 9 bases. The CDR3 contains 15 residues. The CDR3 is CASSLAVRLNTEAFF. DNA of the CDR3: TGTGCCAGCAGCTTGGCGGTAAGATTGAACACTGAAGCTTTCTTT.

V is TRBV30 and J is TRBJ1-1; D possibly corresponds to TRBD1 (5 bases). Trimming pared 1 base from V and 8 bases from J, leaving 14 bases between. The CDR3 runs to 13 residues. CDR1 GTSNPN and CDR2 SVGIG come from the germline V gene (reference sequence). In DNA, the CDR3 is TGTGCCTGGAGTGCTTTAAAGGGGCTAGAAGCTTTCTTT. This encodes CAWSALKGLEAFF.

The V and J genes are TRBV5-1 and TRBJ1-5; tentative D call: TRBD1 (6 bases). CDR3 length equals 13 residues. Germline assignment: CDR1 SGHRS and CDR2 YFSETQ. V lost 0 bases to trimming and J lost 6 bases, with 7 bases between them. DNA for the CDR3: TGCGCCAGCAGCTTGGTAGGGGGTCAGCCCCAGCATTTT. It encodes CASSLVGGQPQHF.

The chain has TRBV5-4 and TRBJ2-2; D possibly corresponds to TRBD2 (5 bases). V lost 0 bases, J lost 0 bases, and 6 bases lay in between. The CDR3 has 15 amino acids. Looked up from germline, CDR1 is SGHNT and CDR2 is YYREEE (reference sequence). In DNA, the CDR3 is TGTGCCAGCAGCTTGGCGGGAACGAACACCGGGGAGCTGTTTTTT. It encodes CASSLAGTNTGELFF.

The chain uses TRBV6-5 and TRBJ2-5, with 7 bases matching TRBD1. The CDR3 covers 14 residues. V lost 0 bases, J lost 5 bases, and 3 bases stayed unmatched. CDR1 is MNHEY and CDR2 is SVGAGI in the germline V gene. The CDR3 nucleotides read TGTGCCAGCAGTTACTCGACAGGGTATGAGACCCAGTACTTC. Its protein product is CASSYSTGYETQYF.

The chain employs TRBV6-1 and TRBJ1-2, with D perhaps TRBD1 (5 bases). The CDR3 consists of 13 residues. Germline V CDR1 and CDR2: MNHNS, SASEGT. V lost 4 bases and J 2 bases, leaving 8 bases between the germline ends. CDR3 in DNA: TGTGCCAGCAGTGGGCAGGGAAACTATGGCTACACCTTC. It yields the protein CASSGQGNYGYTF.

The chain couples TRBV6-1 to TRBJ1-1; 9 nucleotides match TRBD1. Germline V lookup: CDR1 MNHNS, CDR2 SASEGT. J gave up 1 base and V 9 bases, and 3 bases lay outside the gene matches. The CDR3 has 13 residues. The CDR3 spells CASTGGWNTEAFF. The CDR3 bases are TGTGCCAGTACAGGGGGCTGGAACACTGAAGCTTTCTTT.

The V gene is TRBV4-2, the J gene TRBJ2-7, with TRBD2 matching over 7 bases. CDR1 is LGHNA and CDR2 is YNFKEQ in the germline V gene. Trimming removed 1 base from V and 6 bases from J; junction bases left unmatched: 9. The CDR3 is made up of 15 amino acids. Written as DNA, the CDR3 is TGTGCCAGCAGCCAAGCACGGACTAGGGTTTCCGAGCAGTACTTC. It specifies CASSQARTRVSEQYF.

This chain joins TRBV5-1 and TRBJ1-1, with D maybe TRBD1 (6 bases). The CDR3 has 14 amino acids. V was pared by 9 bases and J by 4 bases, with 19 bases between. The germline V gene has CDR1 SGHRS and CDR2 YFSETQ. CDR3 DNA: TGCGCCACTCAACGGGGGGGCGAAGGCACTGAAGCTTTCTTT. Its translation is CATQRGGEGTEAFF.

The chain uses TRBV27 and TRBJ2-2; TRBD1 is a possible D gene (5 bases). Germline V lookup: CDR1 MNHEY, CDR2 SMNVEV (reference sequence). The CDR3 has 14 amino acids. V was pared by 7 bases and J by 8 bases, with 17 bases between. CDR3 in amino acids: CASTPGWGAGELFF. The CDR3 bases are TGTGCCAGCACCCCTGGTTGGGGCGCGGGGGAGCTGTTTTTT.

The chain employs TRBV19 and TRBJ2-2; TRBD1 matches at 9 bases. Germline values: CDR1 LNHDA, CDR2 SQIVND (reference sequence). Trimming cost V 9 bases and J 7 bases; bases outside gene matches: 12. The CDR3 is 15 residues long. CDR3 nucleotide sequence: TGTGCCAGCACCCCCGGGACAGGGTATATCGGGGAGCTGTTTTTT. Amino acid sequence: CASTPGTGYIGELFF.

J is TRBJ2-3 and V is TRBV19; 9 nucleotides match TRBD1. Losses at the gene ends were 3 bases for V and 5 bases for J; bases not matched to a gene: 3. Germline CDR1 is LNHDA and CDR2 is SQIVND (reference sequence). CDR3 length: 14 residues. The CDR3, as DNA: TGTGCCAGTAGTATGGGACAGGGCATAGATACGCAGTATTTT. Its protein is CASSMGQGIDTQYF. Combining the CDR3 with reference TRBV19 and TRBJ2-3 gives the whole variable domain DGGITQSPKYLFRKEGQNVTLSCEQNLNHDAMYWYRQDPGQGLRLIYYSQIVNDFQKGDIAEGYSVSREKKESFPLTVTSAQKNPTAFYLCASSMGQGIDTQYFGPGTRLTVL.

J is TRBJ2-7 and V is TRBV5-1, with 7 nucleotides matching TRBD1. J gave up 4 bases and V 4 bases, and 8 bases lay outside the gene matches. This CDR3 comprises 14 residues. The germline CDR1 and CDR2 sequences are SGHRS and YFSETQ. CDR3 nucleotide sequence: TGCGCCAGCAGCCTCGACAGGGCGGAGTACGAGCAGTACTTC. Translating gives CASSLDRAEYEQYF.

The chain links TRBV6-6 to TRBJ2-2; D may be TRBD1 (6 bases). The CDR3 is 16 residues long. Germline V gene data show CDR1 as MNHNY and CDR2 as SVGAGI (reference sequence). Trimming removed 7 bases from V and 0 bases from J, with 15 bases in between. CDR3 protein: CASITTGNPNTGELFF. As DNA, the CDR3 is TGTGCCAGCATCACCACAGGGAATCCGAACACCGGGGAGCTGTTTTTT.

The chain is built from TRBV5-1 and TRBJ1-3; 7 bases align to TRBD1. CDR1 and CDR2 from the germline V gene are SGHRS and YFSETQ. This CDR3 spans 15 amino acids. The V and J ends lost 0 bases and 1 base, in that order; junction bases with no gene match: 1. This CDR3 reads CASSLEGASGNTIYF. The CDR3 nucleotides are TGCGCCAGCAGCTTGGAGGGGGCTTCTGGAAACACCATATATTTT.

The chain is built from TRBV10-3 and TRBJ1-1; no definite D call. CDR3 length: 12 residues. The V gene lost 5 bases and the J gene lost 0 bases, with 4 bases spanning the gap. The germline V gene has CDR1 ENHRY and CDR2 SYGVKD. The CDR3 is CAISTVNTEAFF. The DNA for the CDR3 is TGTGCCATCAGTACAGTGAACACTGAAGCTTTCTTT.

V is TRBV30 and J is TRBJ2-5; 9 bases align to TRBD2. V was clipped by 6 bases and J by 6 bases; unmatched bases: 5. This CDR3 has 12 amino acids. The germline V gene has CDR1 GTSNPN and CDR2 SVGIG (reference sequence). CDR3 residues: CACLAGAKTQYF. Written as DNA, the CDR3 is TGTGCCTGCTTAGCGGGAGCAAAGACCCAGTACTTC.

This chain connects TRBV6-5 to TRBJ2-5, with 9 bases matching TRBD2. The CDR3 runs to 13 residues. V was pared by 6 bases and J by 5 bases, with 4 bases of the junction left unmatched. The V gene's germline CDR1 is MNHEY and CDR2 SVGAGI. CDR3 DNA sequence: TGTGCCAGCAGATTAGCGGGAGTGGAGACCCAGTACTTC. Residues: CASRLAGVETQYF.

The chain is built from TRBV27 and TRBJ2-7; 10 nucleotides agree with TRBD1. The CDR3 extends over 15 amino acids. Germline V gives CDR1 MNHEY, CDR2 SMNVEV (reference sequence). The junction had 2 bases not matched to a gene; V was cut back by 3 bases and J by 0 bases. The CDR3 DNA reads TGTGCCAGCAGTTTGGGACAGGGGTACTCCTACGAGCAGTACTTC. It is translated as CASSLGQGYSYEQYF.

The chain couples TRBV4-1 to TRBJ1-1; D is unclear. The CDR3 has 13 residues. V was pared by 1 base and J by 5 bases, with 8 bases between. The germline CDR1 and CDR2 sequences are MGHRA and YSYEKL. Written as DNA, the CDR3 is TGCGCCAGCAGCCAAGCCCCTGAGACTGAAGCTTTCTTT. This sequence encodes CASSQAPETEAFF.

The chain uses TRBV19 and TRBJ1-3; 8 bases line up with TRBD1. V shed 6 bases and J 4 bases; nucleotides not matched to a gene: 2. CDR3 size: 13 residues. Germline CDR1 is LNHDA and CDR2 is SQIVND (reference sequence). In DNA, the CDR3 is TGTGCCAGTAGGGCAGGGGGCGGAAACACCATATATTTT. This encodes CASRAGGGNTIYF.